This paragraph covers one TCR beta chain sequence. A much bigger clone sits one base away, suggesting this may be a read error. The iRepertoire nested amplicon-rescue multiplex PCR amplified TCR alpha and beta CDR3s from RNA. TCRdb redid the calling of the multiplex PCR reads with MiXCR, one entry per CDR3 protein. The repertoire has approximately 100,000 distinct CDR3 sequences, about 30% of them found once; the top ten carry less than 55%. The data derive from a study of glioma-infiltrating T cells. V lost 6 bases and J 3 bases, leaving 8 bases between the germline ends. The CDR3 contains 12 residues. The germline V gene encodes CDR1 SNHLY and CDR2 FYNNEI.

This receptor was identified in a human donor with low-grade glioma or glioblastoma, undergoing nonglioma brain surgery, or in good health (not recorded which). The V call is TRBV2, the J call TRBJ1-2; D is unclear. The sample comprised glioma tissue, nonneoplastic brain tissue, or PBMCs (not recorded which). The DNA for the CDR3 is TGTGCCAGCAGGATAACATACTATGGCTACACCTTC. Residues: CASRITYYGYTF. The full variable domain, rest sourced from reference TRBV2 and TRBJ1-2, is EPEVTQTPSHQVTQMGQEVILRCVPISNHLYFYWYRQILGQKVEFLVSFYNNEISEKSEIFDDQFSVERPDGSNFTLKIRSTKLEDSAMYFCASRITYYGYTFGSGTRLTVV.